This TCR beta chain was identified in a study of T-cell memory formation after mild COVID-19. Between the trimmed V and J ends, which lost 8 bases and 2 bases, there was a span of 20 bases. This CDR3 has 16 amino acids. CDR1 is LNHDA and CDR2 is SQIVND in the germline V gene (reference sequence). Using its own MiXCR run on the 5' RACE reads, TCRdb lists one record per CDR3 protein. Of approximately 350,000 distinct CDR3 sequences in the sample, around 30% were seen once. The clonotype was recovered from an adult woman who had mild COVID-19 (a few samples of this study predate the infection). Cell type and time point are not known. The source material was PBMCs or a T cell subset sorted from them (not recorded which). This chain links TRBV19 with TRBJ2-3, with no clear D. CDR3 sequence (DNA): TGTGCCAGTGGCCCCCGTCTTCGAAGGTACACAGATACGCAGTATTTT. It yields the protein CASGPRLRRYTDTQYF.